Following are 18 T cell receptor beta chains from one sample sequenced in a study of vaccination effects on CD4 cells after COVID-19. Their target antigens are unknown. Viral peptide pool expansion of antigen-specific CD4+ T cells preceded sequencing in the ViraFEST assay. Following 10 days of culture, CD4+ T cells were isolated. SARS-CoV-2 infection was confirmed by PCR in the person between March and December 2020. Sequencing was performed with immunoSEQ multiplex PCR; in TCRdb, only in-frame clones are kept and a portion is missing. The sample carries around 19,000 clones, roughly 80% recorded once. Specimen: CD4+ T cells from PBMCs cultured with a peptide pool, collected before COVID-19 vaccination. The receptors come from a human donor who had a prior SARS-CoV-2 infection.

The chain uses TRBV6-5 and TRBJ1-1; 8 bases fit TRBD1. V shed 8 bases and J 4 bases; nucleotides not matched to a gene: 12. The CDR3 is made up of 15 amino acids. Germline CDR1 and CDR2: MNHEY and SVGAGI. The CDR3 sequence is CASGPYDRGGTEAFF. The CDR3 bases are TGTGCCAGCGGTCCATATGACAGGGGAGGCACTGAAGCTTTCTTT.

The chain links TRBV7-9 to TRBJ1-5; 7 bases agree with TRBD1. The CDR3 extends over 14 amino acids. The V and J ends lost 5 bases and 5 bases, in that order; junction bases with no gene match: 6. CDR1 and CDR2 (germline): SEHNR, FQNEAQ (reference sequence). CDR3 amino acids: CASSAGTDYQPQHF. DNA of the CDR3: TGTGCCAGCAGCGCCGGGACAGATTATCAGCCCCAGCATTTT.

This chain links TRBV5-1 with TRBJ1-2, with 8 bases aligning to TRBD1. Germline-derived CDR1 and CDR2 are SGHRS and YFSETQ. CDR3 length: 16 amino acids. V was pared by 4 bases and J by 8 bases, with 16 bases of the junction left unmatched. CDR3 in DNA: TGCGCCAGCAGCGTGTACCCCCCCGGACAGGGATTGGGCTACACCTTC. Translation gives CASSVYPPGQGLGYTF.

The chain carries TRBV2 and TRBJ2-3; TRBD2 matches at 7 bases. The CDR3 totals 14 residues. Germline V gene sequence: CDR1 SNHLY, CDR2 FYNNEI. Trimming took 8 bases from V and 5 from J; bases not matched to a gene: 10. CDR3 sequence (DNA): TGTGCCAGCCGCAGACTAGCTAGCGGAGATACGCAGTATTTT. Its protein product is CASRRLASGDTQYF.

The chain employs TRBV9 and TRBJ1-1; D gene ambiguous. This CDR3 region has 14 residues. Germline CDR1 SGDLS, CDR2 YYNGEE. Between the trimmed V and J ends, which lost 1 base and 1 base, there was a span of 8 bases. The CDR3 protein is CASSVLSENTEAFF. CDR3 nucleotides: TGTGCCAGCAGCGTATTAAGCGAGAACACTGAAGCTTTCTTT.

The rearrangement uses TRBV18 and TRBJ1-1; D gene uncertain. Deletions cut 5 bases from V and 6 bases from J, with 13 bases between. CDR3 length: 13 amino acids. Germline-derived CDR1 and CDR2 are KGHSH and LQKENI. This chain's CDR3 is CASSYSVGSEAFF. The CDR3, as DNA: TGTGCCAGCTCATACTCCGTCGGTTCTGAAGCTTTCTTT.

The chain has TRBV30 and TRBJ2-4, with a possible D match to TRBD1 (5 bases). The ends were cut back, 0 bases at V and 0 bases at J, with 6 bases in the middle. The CDR3 contains 14 residues. Per the germline V gene, CDR1 is GTSNPN and CDR2 is SVGIG (reference sequence). The CDR3 here is CAWSVQGAKNIQYF. The CDR3 DNA sequence: TGTGCCTGGAGTGTCCAGGGAGCCAAAAACATTCAGTACTTC.

This clone has a single count. V gene TRBV18 combines with J gene TRBJ2-3; weak D call: TRBD2 (6 bases). Looked up from germline, CDR1 is KGHSH and CDR2 is LQKENI. The V gene lost 4 bases and the J gene lost 0 bases, with 14 bases spanning the gap. The CDR3 contains 16 residues. CDR3 loop: CASSHQPGTSTDTQYF. In nucleotides, the CDR3 is TGTGCCAGCTCACATCAACCCGGGACTAGCACAGATACGCAGTATTTT.

V is TRBV12-5 and J is TRBJ1-4; 8 bases agree with TRBD1. Germline V lookup: CDR1 LGHNT, CDR2 FRNRAP. J gave up 7 bases and V 1 base, and 8 bases lay outside the gene matches. This CDR3 contains 16 residues. The CDR3 nucleotides read TGTGCTAGTGGTTTGGACGAATCGACAGGGGTTGAAAAACTGTTTTTT. Amino acids: CASGLDESTGVEKLFF.

V gene TRBV5-5 combines with J gene TRBJ1-1; D call uncertain. Germline lookup yields CDR1 SGHKS and CDR2 YYEKEE (reference sequence). Trimming removed 4 bases from V and 3 bases from J, with 10 bases in between. CDR3 length: 13 amino acids. The CDR3 loop reads CASSVAGHTEAFF. The CDR3 DNA follows: TGTGCCAGCAGCGTCGCGGGCCACACTGAAGCTTTCTTT. Together with reference TRBV5-5 and TRBJ1-1, the CDR3 gives the full variable domain: DAGVTQSPTHLIKTRGQQVTLRCSPISGHKSVSWYQQVLGQGPQFIFQYYEKEERGRGNFPDRFSARQFPNYSSELNVNALLLGDSALYLCASSVAGHTEAFFGQGTRLTVV.

The rearrangement links TRBV10-3 to TRBJ2-5; TRBD2 agrees at 13 bases. With V trimmed by 1 base and J by 2 bases, 4 bases remained unmatched. CDR1 ENHRY and CDR2 SYGVKD come from the germline V gene. This CDR3 contains 17 residues. The CDR3 sequence is CAISEWVGLAGQETQYF. CDR3 nucleotide sequence: TGTGCCATCAGTGAGTGGGTGGGACTAGCGGGACAAGAGACCCAGTACTTC.

There are a few counts of this clone. The rearrangement uses TRBV25-1 and TRBJ1-2; 7 nucleotides agree with TRBD1. Germline trimming cut 4 bases from V and 5 bases from J; bases unmatched to any gene: 10. CDR1 and CDR2 from the germline V gene are MGHDK and SYGVNS. This CDR3 is built from 15 residues. CDR3 in amino acids: CASSGSQRQGYGYTF. CDR3 DNA: TGTGCCAGCAGTGGCAGTCAGAGACAGGGTTATGGCTACACCTTC.

J is TRBJ2-2 and V is TRBV6-5, with 14 bases that match TRBD2. There are 16 residues in the CDR3. After removal of 2 bases from V and 7 bases from J, the junction contained 3 bases not matched to a gene. The germline V gene has CDR1 MNHEY and CDR2 SVGAGI. In nucleotides, the CDR3 is TGTGCCAGCAGTTACGAGACTAGCGGGAGGGTCGGGGAGCTGTTTTTT. It encodes CASSYETSGRVGELFF.

This clone was counted a single time. V usage is TRBV27 and J usage is TRBJ1-2; D remains unclear. The V end lost 0 bases, the J end lost 4 bases, and 9 bases lay between the germline ends. The germline V gene has CDR1 MNHEY and CDR2 SMNVEV (reference sequence). The CDR3 length is 14 residues. CDR3 residues: CASSLSGQPYGYTF. The DNA of the CDR3 is TGTGCCAGCAGTTTATCGGGCCAGCCCTATGGCTACACCTTC.

The chain has TRBV19 and TRBJ1-4; maybe TRBD1 (5 bases). The CDR3 runs 17 residues. The ends were cut back, 4 bases at V and 4 bases at J, with 19 bases in the middle. The V gene's germline CDR1 is LNHDA and CDR2 SQIVND (reference sequence). CDR3 amino acids: CASSTPPRQGLNEKLFF. CDR3 nucleotides: TGTGCCAGTAGTACCCCGCCGCGCCAGGGACTTAATGAAAAACTGTTTTTT.

The chain recombines TRBV18 with TRBJ1-4; weak D call: TRBD1 (5 bases). The CDR3 is 16 amino acids. Germline-derived CDR1 and CDR2 are KGHSH and LQKENI. The V end lost 6 bases, the J end lost 8 bases, and 22 bases lay between the germline ends. CDR3 coding DNA: TGTGCCAGCTCTGACCAGTTGGGCCGACAGATGGAAAAACTGTTTTTT. It specifies CASSDQLGRQMEKLFF.

V and J are TRBV3-1 (or the pseudogene TRBV3-2) and TRBJ2-7; no reliable D call. With 1 base removed from V and 0 bases from J, the gap between germline ends came to 10 bases. Germline CDR1 reads LGHDT; CDR2 reads YNNKEL (reference sequence). This CDR3 comprises 15 residues. The CDR3 region is CASSQGPSSSYEQYF. The CDR3 coding sequence is TGTGCCAGCAGCCAAGGACCTTCAAGCTCCTACGAGCAGTACTTC.

This rearrangement joins TRBV18 to TRBJ1-2; D remains ambiguous. In germline, CDR1 is KGHSH, CDR2 LQKENI. With 3 bases removed from V and 5 bases from J, the gap between germline ends came to 16 bases. This CDR3 has 15 amino acids. The CDR3: CASSPGNFAPYGYTF. The CDR3 DNA sequence: TGTGCCAGCTCACCCGGGAATTTTGCCCCGTATGGCTACACCTTC.